These 29 T cell receptor beta chains were sequenced from one sample in a study of vaccination effects on CD4 cells after COVID-19. After expansion with viral peptide pools in the ViraFEST assay, antigen-specific CD4+ T cells were sequenced. Scientists isolated CD4+ T cells after an approximately 10-day culture period ended. Vaccination of participants consisted of two doses of either the BNT162b2 or mRNA-1273 vaccine. These receptors lack a known antigen. The method was immunoSEQ multiplex PCR; TCRdb's version includes in-frame clones alone and lacks a portion of them. Found here are about 24,000 clones, 70% to 75% of them singletons; the top ten hold 7.8%. This specimen consisted of CD4+ T cells from PBMCs cultured with SARS-CoV-2 spike peptides, obtained after COVID-19 vaccination. These receptors originate from a human donor who received a COVID-19 vaccine.

The chain links TRBV3-1 (or the pseudogene TRBV3-2) to TRBJ2-3, with 16 bases matching TRBD2. The length of the CDR3 is 19 residues. With V trimmed by 5 bases and J by 1 base, 9 bases remained unmatched. CDR1 is LGHDT and CDR2 is YNNKEL in the germline V gene (reference sequence). In DNA form, the CDR3 reads TGTGCCAGCAGCGAGGGACTAGCGGGGGGGCCGCTCGGCACAGATACGCAGTATTTT. Translation gives CASSEGLAGGPLGTDTQYF.

This chain links TRBV27 with TRBJ2-2; D possibly corresponds to TRBD1 (5 bases). The germline V gene has CDR1 MNHEY and CDR2 SMNVEV (reference sequence). V was pared by 5 bases and J by 8 bases, with 18 bases between. This CDR3 is 15 amino acids long. In DNA form, the CDR3 reads TGTGCCAGCAGTCCCAGACAGTTAGATTCGGGGGAGCTGTTTTTT. This codes for CASSPRQLDSGELFF.

The chain combines TRBV19 with TRBJ1-5, with TRBD1 identical over 9 bases. Germline V gene lookup returns CDR1 LNHDA and CDR2 SQIVND (reference sequence). J lost 2 bases, V lost 6 bases, and 8 bases had no gene match. There are 16 residues in the CDR3. In nucleotides, the CDR3 is TGTGCCAGTAGACCCGCCCGGGACAGGGGCAATCAGCCCCAGCATTTT. It translates to CASRPARDRGNQPQHF.

This chain connects TRBV4-1 to TRBJ1-2; D is possibly TRBD1 (5 bases). Germline V gene sequence: CDR1 MGHRA, CDR2 YSYEKL. The CDR3 totals 14 residues. Trimming stripped 6 bases from V and 0 bases from J, with 11 bases between. CDR3 in amino acids: CASRPGDSNYGYTF. The DNA of the CDR3 is TGCGCCAGCAGGCCCGGGGACTCTAACTATGGCTACACCTTC.

The chain is built from TRBV7-2 and TRBJ2-3; perhaps TRBD2 as D (6 bases). Trimming took 3 bases from V and 0 from J, leaving 19 bases between them. The CDR3 has 18 amino acids. Germline CDR1 reads SGHTA; CDR2 reads FQGNSA. The CDR3 DNA is TGTGCCAGCAGCTTGGTCTCTGGGACGGGGACTAGCACAGATACGCAGTATTTT. Translation gives CASSLVSGTGTSTDTQYF.

V gene TRBV5-4 combines with J gene TRBJ2-2, with TRBD2 matching 8 bases. The junction had 4 bases not matched to a gene; V was cut back by 2 bases and J by 4 bases. The CDR3 is made up of 15 amino acids. Germline V gives CDR1 SGHNT, CDR2 YYREEE (reference sequence). The CDR3 DNA reads TGTGCCAGCAGCTTCGCGGGGGGATCCACCGGGGAGCTGTTTTTT. Translation gives CASSFAGGSTGELFF.

The rearrangement joins TRBV27 to TRBJ1-6; D gene ambiguous. CDR1 and CDR2 from the germline V gene are MNHEY and SMNVEV (reference sequence). V shed 7 bases and J shed 0 bases, with 16 bases lying between them. The CDR3 is 17 amino acids. The DNA for the CDR3 is TGTGCCAGCACTCCCATGGGGATAAGCTCCTATAATTCACCCCTCCACTTT. Amino acids: CASTPMGISSYNSPLHF.

The chain joins TRBV6-6 to TRBJ2-7, with 7 bases matching TRBD2. J was trimmed by 2 bases and V by 11 bases; bases with no gene match: 9. Germline loops: CDR1 MNHNY, CDR2 SVGAGI (reference sequence). CDR3 length: 13 amino acids. CDR3 in DNA: TGTGCCTCATGGGAGGGAGCCCCCTACGAGCAGTACTTC. Translation: CASWEGAPYEQYF.

The chain uses TRBV5-6 and TRBJ2-7; no firm D call. In germline, CDR1 is SGHDT, CDR2 YYEEEE. CDR3 length equals 12 residues. Between the trimmed V and J ends, which lost 2 bases and 5 bases, there was a span of 8 bases. The CDR3 DNA reads TGTGCCAGCAGCTTTGACCGGAACGAGCAGTACTTC. Protein: CASSFDRNEQYF.

As to this clone: At one end the junction does not follow the germline gene, possibly because of a read error. V and J are TRBV6-1 and TRBJ2-5; TRBD2 is a possible D gene (6 bases). This CDR3 has 14 amino acids. CDR1 and CDR2 (germline): MNHNS, SASEGT. The CDR3 sequence: CASSDPGDQGTQYF. CDR3 sequence (DNA): TGTGCCAGCAGTGACCCGGGGGACCAAGGGACCCAGTACTTC.

This chain links TRBV5-5 with TRBJ2-6; D is possibly TRBD1 or TRBD2 (5 bases each). The CDR3 runs to 15 residues. V lost 1 base to trimming and J lost 12 bases, with 17 bases between them. Per the germline V gene, CDR1 is SGHKS and CDR2 is YYEKEE (reference sequence). The CDR3 spells CASSLMQGPSSVLTF. The CDR3 DNA is TGTGCCAGCAGCTTGATGCAGGGACCTTCCTCCGTCCTGACTTTC.

The V gene is TRBV5-1, the J gene TRBJ2-6; no clear D gene. The V and J ends lost 1 base and 0 bases respectively, with 11 bases between them. CDR3 length equals 17 residues. Per germline, CDR1 SGHRS and CDR2 YFSETQ. The CDR3 sequence: CASSLSGSNSGANVLTF. The CDR3 DNA reads TGCGCCAGCAGCTTGTCGGGCTCCAACTCTGGGGCCAACGTCCTGACTTTC.

This clone showed up just a few times. The chain joins TRBV5-4 to TRBJ1-1; possibly TRBD1 for D (5 bases). CDR3 length equals 14 residues. Deletions cut 5 bases from V and 1 base from J, with 12 bases between. The V gene's germline CDR1 is SGHNT and CDR2 YYREEE (reference sequence). CDR3 sequence reads: CASSSQGWNTEAFF. The CDR3 DNA reads as TGTGCCAGCAGTTCCCAGGGATGGAACACTGAAGCTTTCTTT.

This chain uses TRBV7-8 with TRBJ1-5, with unresolved D. This CDR3 region has 14 residues. With 6 bases removed from V and 2 bases from J, the gap between germline ends came to 11 bases. Germline V gives CDR1 SGHVS, CDR2 FQNEAQ. CDR3 nucleotides: TGTGCCAGCAGTCACCGGGAGGGCAATCAGCCCCAGCATTTT. This gives the protein CASSHREGNQPQHF.

This clone was detected a few times. The gene calls are TRBV6-5 and TRBJ2-7; TRBD2 is a possible D gene (5 bases). V gave up 6 bases and J gave up 3 bases, with 12 bases separating them. From germline, CDR1 is MNHEY and CDR2 SVGAGI. CDR3 length: 13 amino acids. CDR3 sequence: CASSPRSVYEQYF. DNA of the CDR3: TGTGCCAGCAGCCCACGTAGCGTCTACGAGCAGTACTTC.

This chain links TRBV27 with TRBJ2-2; D is ambiguous. Germline CDR1 MNHEY, CDR2 SMNVEV (reference sequence). The CDR3 has 12 residues. V was pared by 3 bases and J by 5 bases, with 4 bases between. In DNA, the CDR3 is TGTGCCAGCAGTTTGCTGACCGGGGAGCTGTTTTTT. It codes for CASSLLTGELFF.

This chain joins TRBV6-5 and TRBJ2-7; no reliable D call. The germline V and J ends were trimmed by 6 bases and 0 bases, with 12 bases remaining between them. From germline, CDR1 is MNHEY and CDR2 SVGAGI. This CDR3 comprises 14 residues. The CDR3 here is CASSQGPTSYEQYF. For the CDR3, the DNA is TGTGCCAGCAGCCAAGGACCGACCTCCTACGAGCAGTACTTC.

The V gene is TRBV27, the J gene TRBJ2-2, with D possibly matching TRBD1 (6 bases). The CDR3 has 21 amino acids. The germline V gene encodes CDR1 MNHEY and CDR2 SMNVEV (reference sequence). The CDR3 loop is CPKHQPLFWTVNAANTGELFF. DNA of the CDR3: TGTCCTAAGCACCAGCCCCTTTTCTGGACAGTTAACGCCGCGAACACCGGGGAGCTGTTTTTT.

This clone has more than one count but fewer than ten. CDR3 DNA sequence: TGTGCCAGCAGTGAATCGGTAGCGGGACGAGCAAAGCAGTTCTTC. Its protein is CASSESVAGRAKQFF. This sequence joins TRBV25-1 and TRBJ2-1; 8 nucleotides agree with TRBD2. Germline-derived CDR1 and CDR2 are MGHDK and SYGVNS. J gave up 11 bases and V 1 base, and 10 bases lay outside the gene matches. This CDR3 is 15 amino acids long.

CDR3 nucleotide sequence: TGTGCCAGCAGTTGGGGGGGGTCCACTGAAGCTTTCTTT. It encodes CASSWGGSTEAFF. This chain joins TRBV3-1 (or the pseudogene TRBV3-2) and TRBJ1-1; tentatively, D is TRBD1 (5 bases). The CDR3 has 13 residues. The V gene's germline CDR1 is LGHDT and CDR2 YNNKEL (reference sequence). The ends were cut back, 6 bases at V and 4 bases at J, with 12 bases in the middle.

The chain uses TRBV10-2 and TRBJ1-4; 7 bases align to TRBD1. The CDR3 covers 13 residues. J was trimmed by 4 bases and V by 6 bases; bases with no gene match: 2. Germline V gene lookup returns CDR1 WSHSY and CDR2 SAAADI. The DNA for the CDR3 is TGCGCCAGCAGGCAGGGGGGTAATGAAAAACTGTTTTTT. The encoded protein is CASRQGGNEKLFF.

The rearrangement uses TRBV10-3 and TRBJ1-4; TRBD1 matches 9 bases. J gave up 4 bases and V 4 bases, and 4 bases lay outside the gene matches. This CDR3 is built from 15 residues. Per germline, CDR1 ENHRY and CDR2 SYGVKD. CDR3 sequence reads: CAISGTGAGNEKLFF. The CDR3 DNA follows: TGTGCCATCAGTGGGACAGGGGCGGGTAATGAAAAACTGTTTTTT.

This rearrangement joins TRBV27 to TRBJ1-5; possible D gene TRBD1, 5 bases. The CDR3 runs to 16 residues. CDR1 is MNHEY and CDR2 is SMNVEV in the germline V gene (reference sequence). V was cut by 3 bases and J by 4 bases, with 16 bases left in between. This CDR3 is CASSLGLGTANQPQHF. CDR3 DNA: TGTGCCAGCAGTTTGGGACTAGGGACTGCAAATCAGCCCCAGCATTTT.

This clone was seen only a few times. The chain couples TRBV25-1 to TRBJ2-7; D perhaps matches TRBD2 (6 bases). The germline gives CDR1 MGHDK, CDR2 SYGVNS. V was trimmed by 2 bases and J by 5 bases, leaving 16 bases between them. There are 15 residues in the CDR3. The CDR3 here is CASSEMRELEHEQYF. Written as DNA, the CDR3 is TGTGCCAGCAGTGAAATGCGGGAATTAGAACACGAGCAGTACTTC.

This clone was seen more than once but under ten times. The chain carries TRBV5-5 and TRBJ1-5; the match to TRBD1 covers 9 bases. CDR1 SGHKS and CDR2 YYEKEE come from the germline V gene (reference sequence). Trimming at V came to 3 bases and at J to 3 bases, leaving 4 bases not matched to a gene. This CDR3 contains 15 residues. CDR3 coding DNA: TGTGCCAGCAGCTGGGGGACAGGGATCAATCAGCCCCAGCATTTT. This encodes CASSWGTGINQPQHF.

The chain carries TRBV14 and TRBJ1-1; D not resolved. Trimming left V 4 bases short and J 4 bases short, with 13 bases between. Germline values: CDR1 SGHDN, CDR2 FVKESK. The CDR3 loop spans 14 amino acids. Here the CDR3 reads CASSRDLATTEAFF. The CDR3 bases are TGTGCCAGCAGCCGTGATCTTGCAACCACTGAAGCTTTCTTT.

The chain carries TRBV2 and TRBJ1-1; D might be TRBD1 (6 bases). Trimming shortened V by 3 bases and J by 3 bases, and 8 bases separated the two germline ends. Germline loops: CDR1 SNHLY, CDR2 FYNNEI. CDR3 length: 13 amino acids. DNA for the CDR3: TGTGCCAGCAGTGAGGGGGGGCACACTGAAGCTTTCTTT. Translating gives CASSEGGHTEAFF.

This chain joins TRBV6-2 or TRBV6-3 and TRBJ1-5; TRBD1 might be the D (6 bases). CDR1 and CDR2 from the germline V gene are MNHEY and SVGEGT. This CDR3 is 13 amino acids long. The V gene lost 4 bases and the J gene lost 5 bases, with 9 bases spanning the gap. CDR3 sequence reads: CASSWTAHQPQHF. The CDR3 DNA follows: TGTGCCAGCAGTTGGACAGCCCATCAGCCCCAGCATTTT.

V and J are TRBV11-1 and TRBJ2-3; 7 bases line up with TRBD1. From germline, CDR1 is SGHAT and CDR2 FQDESV (reference sequence). This CDR3 spans 14 amino acids. The junction had 5 bases not matched to a gene; V was cut back by 6 bases and J by 2 bases. CDR3 nucleotide sequence: TGTGCCAGCAGGAGGGGGCGAGACACAGATACGCAGTATTTT. Its protein product is CASRRGRDTDTQYF. Full variable domain (remainder filled in from reference TRBV11-1 and TRBJ2-3): EAEVAQSPRYKITEKSQAVAFWCDPISGHATLYWYRQILGQGPELLVQFQDESVVDDSQLPKDRFSAERLKGVDSTLKIQPAELGDSAMYLCASRRGRDTDTQYFGPGTRLTVL.